The present T cell receptor (beta chain) was sequenced within a study of T cells in Graves' hyperthyroidism and ophthalmopathy. The V gene end was trimmed by 2 bases and the J gene end by 8 bases; junction bases not matched to a gene: 1. The CDR3 length is 12 residues. The V gene's germline CDR1 is SGHTA and CDR2 FQGNSA. Amplified regions were TCR beta CDR3 sequences from RNA transcripts. The HTBI primer set drove a first-round RT-PCR of the TCR CDR3. TCRdb processed the multiplex PCR reads anew with MiXCR; each CDR3 protein has one entry. The sample lists 600,000 to 700,000 distinct CDR3 sequences; around 15% were seen once. This clonotype was observed many times. Uncontrolled infection, other autoimmune disease, pregnancy or lactation barred patients from enrollment.

The sequence derives from a woman in her forties with Graves' ophthalmopathy. Sequenced input: blood. This chain connects TRBV7-2 to TRBJ1-1, with 8 bases that match TRBD1. The CDR3 region is CASSLNRGEAFF. The DNA for the CDR3 is TGTGCCAGCAGCTTAAACAGGGGGGAAGCTTTCTTT.